The TCR beta chain under discussion was sequenced for a study of blood T cells in healthy people across ages. A second PCR of roughly 7 to 11 cycles used a sample-barcoded 5' primer and a J-beta primer mix. TCRdb re-called the 5' RACE reads with MiXCR, one entry per CDR3 protein. In the table there are roughly 500,000 distinct CDR3 sequences, 25% to 30% of which are singletons. This clonotype was counted between two and nine times. The CDR3 is 15 amino acids. Germline CDR1 reads DFQATT; CDR2 reads SNEGSKA (reference sequence). J was trimmed by 5 bases and V by 4 bases; bases with no gene match: 11. What was sequenced was blood. The chain employs TRBV20-1 and TRBJ2-1; TRBD2 aligns across 7 bases. This receptor was taken from a woman aged 70 to 79 in good health. The CDR3 sequence is CSAKSSRTSNNEQFF. CDR3 nucleotides: TGCAGTGCTAAGAGTTCCAGGACTAGTAACAATGAGCAGTTCTTC.